Each of the 13 T cell receptor beta chains below was sequenced from the same sample in a study of T cells in Graves' hyperthyroidism and ophthalmopathy. Researchers amplified the TCR beta CDR3 regions from RNA transcripts. A first-round RT-PCR of the TCR CDR3 used the HTBI primer set. In TCRdb, the multiplex PCR reads were re-called with MiXCR into one record per CDR3 protein. The table has under 550,000 distinct CDR3 sequences, 15% to 20% seen once; the top ten hold 45% to 50%. The sequenced sample was blood. All receptors come from a man in his forties with Graves' ophthalmopathy.

This clonotype showed up many times. This chain joins TRBV28 and TRBJ2-7; D is possibly TRBD1 (5 bases). Trimming left V 7 bases short and J 0 bases short, with 7 bases between. The CDR3 is made up of 12 amino acids. Germline CDR1 MDHEN, CDR2 SYDVKM. The DNA for the CDR3 is TGTGCCAGCATAGGGGTCTCCTACGAGCAGTACTTC. Its protein product is CASIGVSYEQYF.

The chain links TRBV6-1 to TRBJ1-2; D is perhaps TRBD1 (6 bases). Germline V lookup: CDR1 MNHNS, CDR2 SASEGT. The CDR3 sequence is 16 residues long. V was clipped by 3 bases and J by 10 bases, with 24 bases between them. The CDR3 spells CASSDEGHPASSDYTF. CDR3 bases: TGTGCCAGCAGTGACGAGGGACACCCGGCCTCCAGTGACTACACCTTC.

The genes are TRBV7-6 and TRBJ2-5, with D tentatively TRBD2 (5 bases). From germline, CDR1 is SGHVS and CDR2 FNYEAQ. This CDR3 is built from 12 residues. V lost 5 bases, J lost 5 bases, and 9 bases lay in between. The CDR3 spells CASSQPGETQYF. The CDR3 DNA sequence: TGTGCCAGCAGCCAACCGGGGGAGACCCAGTACTTC.

This clonotype was seen repeatedly, ten times or more. The rearrangement joins TRBV6-5 to TRBJ2-2; possible D gene TRBD1, 6 bases. The V and J ends lost 2 bases and 6 bases respectively, with 19 bases between them. Germline CDR1 MNHEY, CDR2 SVGAGI. The CDR3 sequence is 17 residues long. CDR3 coding DNA: TGTGCCAGCAGTTACCGCCTGAGGGGGTCTCACCCCGGGGAGCTGTTTTTT. It translates to CASSYRLRGSHPGELFF.

In this sample, this clonotype turned up a few times. The V call is TRBV7-9, the J call TRBJ2-5; 9 nucleotides match TRBD2. Trimming at V came to 4 bases and at J to 6 bases, leaving 6 bases not matched to a gene. CDR3 length: 14 amino acids. Germline CDR1 and CDR2: SEHNR and FQNEAQ (reference sequence). Here the CDR3 reads CASSSVSGRQTQYF. DNA of the CDR3: TGTGCCAGCAGCTCCGTTAGCGGGAGACAGACCCAGTACTTC.

The rearrangement links TRBV9 to TRBJ1-6, with a tentative D call TRBD1 (5 bases). Germline CDR1 and CDR2: SGDLS and YYNGEE. The CDR3 totals 15 residues. Trimming took 3 bases from V and 9 from J, leaving 16 bases between them. The CDR3 region is CASSASPRGVSPLHF. In DNA, the CDR3 is TGTGCCAGCAGCGCCTCCCCCCGGGGGGTTTCACCCCTCCACTTT.

A remark on this clonotype: Given a much more abundant clone one base away, this may be a read error. This sequence joins TRBV18 and TRBJ1-1; a possible D gene is TRBD1 (5 bases). The germline V gene has CDR1 KGHSH and CDR2 LQKENI. The CDR3 sequence is 15 residues long. CDR3 DNA sequence: TGTGCCTGCTCACCTAATCAGGGAAGTCACACTGAAGCTTTCTTT. The encoded protein is CACSPNQGSHTEAFF.

This clonotype was detected only once. The V gene is TRBV18, the J gene TRBJ2-7, with no clear D. CDR1 is KGHSH and CDR2 is LQKENI in the germline V gene. The CDR3 extends over 14 amino acids. The V and J ends lost 0 bases and 5 bases respectively, with 11 bases between them. CDR3 protein: CASSPPYGTDEQYF. The DNA for the CDR3 is TGTGCCAGCTCACCACCGTACGGAACGGACGAGCAGTACTTC.

As regards this clonotype: This may be a read error, as it is one base from a much larger clone. The CDR3 DNA reads as TGTGCCAGCAGCTTAAGTAGTCTTTCCTGCGAGCAGTACTTC. This gives the protein CASSLSSLSCEQYF. The chain employs TRBV11-1 and TRBJ2-7; D gene unclear. The CDR3 has 14 residues. Germline values: CDR1 SGHAT, CDR2 FQDESV (reference sequence).

The sample holds many counts of this clonotype. The chain employs TRBV11-2 and TRBJ2-7, with 8 bases fitting TRBD2. Germline CDR1 and CDR2: SGHAT and FQNNGV. The ends lost 3 bases at V and 2 bases at J; junction bases unmatched: 6. CDR3 length: 15 residues. Here the CDR3 reads CASSLGRGAPYEQYF. CDR3 in DNA: TGTGCCAGCAGCTTGGGGCGGGGGGCCCCCTACGAGCAGTACTTC.

This clonotype was seen a handful of times. The V and J genes are TRBV29-1 and TRBJ1-1, with D unresolved. The CDR3 covers 12 residues. The V end was cut by 3 bases, the J end by 5 bases, with 10 bases between. From germline, CDR1 is SQVTM and CDR2 ANQGSEA. CDR3 bases: TGCAGCGTTGACCCAGCGCGGACTGAAGCTTTCTTT. Translating gives CSVDPARTEAFF. Variable domain in full (rest from reference TRBV29-1 and TRBJ1-1): SAVISQKPSRDICQRGTSLTIQCQVDSQVTMMFWYRQQPGQSLTLIATANQGSEATYESGFVIDKFPISRPNLTFSTLTVSNMSPEDSSIYLCSVDPARTEAFFGQGTRLTVV.

This clonotype was seen many times. In DNA, the CDR3 is TGTGCCAGCAGCTTAGGAGGACTAGCGAAAGAGACCCAGTACTTC. The encoded protein is CASSLGGLAKETQYF. The chain carries TRBV7-9 and TRBJ2-5; 9 bases map to TRBD2. Germline CDR1 SEHNR, CDR2 FQNEAQ (reference sequence). This CDR3 spans 15 amino acids. J lost 3 bases, V lost 1 base, and 3 bases had no gene match.

This clonotype was observed many times. The chain recombines TRBV28 with TRBJ1-1; D is possibly TRBD1 (5 bases). Germline CDR1 is MDHEN and CDR2 is SYDVKM. The length of the CDR3 is 15 residues. V lost 7 bases, J lost 5 bases, and 20 bases lay in between. This CDR3 is CASTLPLLGRTEAFF. The DNA for the CDR3 is TGTGCCAGCACCCTTCCCCTGCTGGGGCGAACTGAAGCTTTCTTT.